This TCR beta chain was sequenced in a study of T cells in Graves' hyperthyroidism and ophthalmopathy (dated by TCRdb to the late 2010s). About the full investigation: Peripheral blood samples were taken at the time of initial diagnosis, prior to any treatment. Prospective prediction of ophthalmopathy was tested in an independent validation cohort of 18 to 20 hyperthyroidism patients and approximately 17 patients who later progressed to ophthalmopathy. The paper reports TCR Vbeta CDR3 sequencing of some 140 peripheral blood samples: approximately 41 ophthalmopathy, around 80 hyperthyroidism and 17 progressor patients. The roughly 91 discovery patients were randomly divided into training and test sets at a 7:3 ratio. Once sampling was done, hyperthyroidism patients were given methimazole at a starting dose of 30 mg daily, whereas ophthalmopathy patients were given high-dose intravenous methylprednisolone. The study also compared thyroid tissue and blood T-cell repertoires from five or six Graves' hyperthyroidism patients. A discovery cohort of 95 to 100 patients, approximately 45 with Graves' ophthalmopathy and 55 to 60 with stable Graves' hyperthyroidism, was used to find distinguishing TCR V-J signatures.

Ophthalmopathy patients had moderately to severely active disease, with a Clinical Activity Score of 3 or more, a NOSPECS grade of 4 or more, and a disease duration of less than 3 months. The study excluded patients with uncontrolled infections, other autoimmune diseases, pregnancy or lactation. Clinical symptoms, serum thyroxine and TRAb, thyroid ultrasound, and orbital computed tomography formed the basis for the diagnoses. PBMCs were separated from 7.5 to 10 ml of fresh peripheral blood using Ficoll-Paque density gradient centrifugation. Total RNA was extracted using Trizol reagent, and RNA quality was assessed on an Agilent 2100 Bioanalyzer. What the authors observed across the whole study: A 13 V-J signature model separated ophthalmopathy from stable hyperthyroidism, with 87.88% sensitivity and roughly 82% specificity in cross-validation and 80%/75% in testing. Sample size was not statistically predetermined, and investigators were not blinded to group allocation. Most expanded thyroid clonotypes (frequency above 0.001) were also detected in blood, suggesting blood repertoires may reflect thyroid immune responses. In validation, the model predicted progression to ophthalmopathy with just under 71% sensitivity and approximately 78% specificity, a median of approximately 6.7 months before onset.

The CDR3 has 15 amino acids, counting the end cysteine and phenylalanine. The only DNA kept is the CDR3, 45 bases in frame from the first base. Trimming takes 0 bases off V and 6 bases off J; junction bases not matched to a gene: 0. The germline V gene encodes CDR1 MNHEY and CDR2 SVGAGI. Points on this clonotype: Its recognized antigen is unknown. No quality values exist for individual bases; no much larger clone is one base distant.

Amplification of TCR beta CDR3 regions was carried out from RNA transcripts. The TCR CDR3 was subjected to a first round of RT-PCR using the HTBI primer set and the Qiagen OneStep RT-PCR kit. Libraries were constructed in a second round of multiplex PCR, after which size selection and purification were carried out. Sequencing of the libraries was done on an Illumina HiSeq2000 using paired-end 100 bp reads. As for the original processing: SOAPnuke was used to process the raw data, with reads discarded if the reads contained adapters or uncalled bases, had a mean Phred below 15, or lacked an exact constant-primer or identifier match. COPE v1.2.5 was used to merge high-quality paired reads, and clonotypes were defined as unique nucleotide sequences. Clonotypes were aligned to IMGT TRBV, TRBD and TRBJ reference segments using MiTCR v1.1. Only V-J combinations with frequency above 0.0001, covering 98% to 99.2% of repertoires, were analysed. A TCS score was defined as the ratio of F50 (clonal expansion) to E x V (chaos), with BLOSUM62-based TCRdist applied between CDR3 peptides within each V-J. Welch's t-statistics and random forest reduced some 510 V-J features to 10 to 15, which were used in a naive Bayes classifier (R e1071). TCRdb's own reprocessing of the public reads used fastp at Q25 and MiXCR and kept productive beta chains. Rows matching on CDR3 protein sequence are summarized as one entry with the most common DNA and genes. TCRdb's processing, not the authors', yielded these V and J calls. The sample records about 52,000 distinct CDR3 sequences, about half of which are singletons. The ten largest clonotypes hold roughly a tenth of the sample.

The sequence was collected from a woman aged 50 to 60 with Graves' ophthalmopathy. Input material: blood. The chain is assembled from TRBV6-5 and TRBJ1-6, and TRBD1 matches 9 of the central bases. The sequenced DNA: TGTGCCAGCAGTTACTCGACAGGGGGTAATTCACCCCTCCACTTT. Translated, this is CASSYSTGGNSPLHF.